The next 13 T cell receptor beta chains were all read from a single sample in a study of cytomegalovirus exposure and HLA in healthy donors (TCRdb year 2017). Preparation of the library involved the immunoSEQ multiplex PCR assay. The immuneACCESS repertoire file appears here via TCRdb, limited to in-frame rearrangements. These files lack a portion of the clones; in checked studies, under half of the deficit traces to unresolved V genes, and the cause of the others is not known. Within this sample are around 50,000 clones, with nearly 95% of them counted one time only. Around 8% of the sample belongs to the ten largest clones. The sequenced sample was PBMCs. The receptors derive from a woman under 30 in good health and CMV-seropositive.

The V call is TRBV27, the J call TRBJ2-7, with 9 bases fitting TRBD1. The V segment lost 5 bases and the J segment 3 bases; nucleotides outside the gene matches: 2. Germline V CDR1 and CDR2: MNHEY, SMNVEV (reference sequence). The CDR3 length is 13 residues. The CDR3 is CASSPGQGYEQYF. The CDR3 coding sequence is TGTGCCAGCAGTCCGGGACAGGGCTACGAGCAGTACTTC.

Only one count was recorded for this clone. V gene TRBV15 combines with J gene TRBJ2-7; D gene unclear. Germline lookup yields CDR1 LNHNV and CDR2 YYDKDF (reference sequence). V gave up 3 bases and J gave up 3 bases, with 12 bases separating them. The CDR3 covers 14 residues. The CDR3 DNA sequence: TGTGCCACCAGCAGGACGGGTCTGCTCTACGAGCAGTACTTC. Its protein product is CATSRTGLLYEQYF.

The chain uses TRBV7-2 and TRBJ2-1; 7 bases are a match to TRBD2. V was pared by 5 bases and J by 6 bases, with 10 bases of the junction left unmatched. CDR1 is SGHTA and CDR2 is FQGNSA in the germline V gene. This CDR3 contains 15 residues. The CDR3 here is CASSKSGTWGNEQFF. The CDR3 DNA sequence: TGTGCCAGCAGCAAGAGCGGGACCTGGGGCAATGAGCAGTTCTTC.

The gene calls are TRBV27 and TRBJ2-7; 7 bases are shared with TRBD1. The CDR3 is 12 amino acids. The V segment lost 7 bases and the J segment 6 bases; nucleotides outside the gene matches: 6. The germline V gene encodes CDR1 MNHEY and CDR2 SMNVEV (reference sequence). DNA for the CDR3: TGTGCCAGCAACACTTACAGGGGCGAGCAGTACTTC. This sequence encodes CASNTYRGEQYF.

The genes are TRBV14 and TRBJ2-1, with D perhaps TRBD1 (5 bases). The germline V gene encodes CDR1 SGHDN and CDR2 FVKESK. The CDR3 spans 14 residues. Trimming stripped 1 base from V and 3 bases from J, with 7 bases between. The CDR3 DNA reads as TGTGCCAGCAGCCAAGCAGGGTTCTACAATGAGCAGTTCTTC. This sequence encodes CASSQAGFYNEQFF.

The chain has TRBV18 and TRBJ2-3, with D perhaps matching TRBD1 (6 bases). CDR1 and CDR2 from the germline V gene are KGHSH and LQKENI. V shed 1 base and J shed 2 bases, with 10 bases lying between them. The CDR3 sequence is 15 residues long. The CDR3 coding sequence is TGTGCCAGCTCACCACACAGGGCCCCCACAGATACGCAGTATTTT. Amino acids: CASSPHRAPTDTQYF.

The count of this clone is one. The chain uses TRBV19 and TRBJ1-5; no clear D gene. Trimming took 4 bases from V and 7 from J, leaving 14 bases between them. Germline CDR1 reads LNHDA; CDR2 reads SQIVND (reference sequence). The CDR3 spans 14 residues. CDR3 bases: TGTGCCAGTAGTACCCGGAGATCGGGGCAGCCCCAGCATTTT. Translating gives CASSTRRSGQPQHF.

The CDR3 sequence: CASSWTGPFGNQPQHF. The CDR3 DNA is TGTGCCAGCAGTTGGACAGGGCCTTTCGGCAATCAGCCCCAGCATTTT. The gene calls are TRBV27 and TRBJ1-5, with TRBD1 identical over 8 bases. V lost 4 bases, J lost 2 bases, and 7 bases stayed unmatched. The germline V gene encodes CDR1 MNHEY and CDR2 SMNVEV (reference sequence). The CDR3 has 16 amino acids.

V and J are TRBV5-1 and TRBJ2-7; 9 nucleotides align to TRBD1. The CDR3 is 15 residues long. Trimming removed 0 bases from V and 1 base from J; junction bases left unmatched: 2. Germline CDR1 is SGHRS and CDR2 is YFSETQ. For the CDR3, the DNA is TGCGCCAGCAGCTTGGTGGGGACAGGGTCCTACGAGCAGTACTTC. Encoded protein: CASSLVGTGSYEQYF.

The chain couples TRBV7-2 to TRBJ1-3, with 8 nucleotides matching TRBD1. CDR3 length equals 16 residues. Germline CDR1 reads SGHTA; CDR2 reads FQGNSA. With 0 bases clipped from V and 2 bases from J, the junction kept 3 bases outside the gene matches. CDR3 sequence: CASSLAQGVAGNTIYF. As DNA, the CDR3 is TGTGCCAGCAGCTTAGCACAGGGGGTGGCTGGAAACACCATATATTTT. Looking up the rest from reference TRBV7-2 and TRBJ1-3 gives the full variable domain: GAGVSQSPSNKVTEKGKDVELRCDPISGHTALYWYRQSLGQGLEFLIYFQGNSAPDKSGLPSDRFSAERTGGSVSTLTIQRTQQEDSAVYLCASSLAQGVAGNTIYFGEGSWLTVV.

The chain employs TRBV2 and TRBJ1-6, with 7 nucleotides matching TRBD1. Trimming took 8 bases from V and 8 from J; bases not matched to a gene: 15. Germline loops: CDR1 SNHLY, CDR2 FYNNEI. This CDR3 region has 16 residues. The CDR3 loop reads CASSPLRQGSDSPLHF. CDR3 sequence (DNA): TGTGCCAGCTCGCCACTTCGACAGGGTTCGGATTCACCCCTCCACTTT. The full variable domain, rest sourced from reference TRBV2 and TRBJ1-6, is EPEVTQTPSHQVTQMGQEVILRCVPISNHLYFYWYRQILGQKVEFLVSFYNNEISEKSEIFDDQFSVERPDGSNFTLKIRSTKLEDSAMYFCASSPLRQGSDSPLHFGNGTRLTVT.

The rearrangement links TRBV12-5 to TRBJ1-1, with D hard to call. The CDR3 contains 14 residues. Trimming pared 6 bases from V and 2 bases from J, leaving 13 bases between. Germline V gene lookup returns CDR1 LGHNT and CDR2 FRNRAP. For the CDR3, the DNA is TGTGCTAGTGGCCGCTTGGAGGGAAACACTGAAGCTTTCTTT. It specifies CASGRLEGNTEAFF.

The chain is built from TRBV5-4 and TRBJ2-3; 16 bases match TRBD2. J was trimmed by 4 bases and V by 4 bases; bases with no gene match: 9. The CDR3 consists of 18 residues. CDR1 is SGHNT and CDR2 is YYREEE in the germline V gene (reference sequence). The CDR3 DNA sequence: TGTGCCAGCAGCGGTGGGACTAGCGGGAGGGTATCGGCAGATACGCAGTATTTT. It yields the protein CASSGGTSGRVSADTQYF.